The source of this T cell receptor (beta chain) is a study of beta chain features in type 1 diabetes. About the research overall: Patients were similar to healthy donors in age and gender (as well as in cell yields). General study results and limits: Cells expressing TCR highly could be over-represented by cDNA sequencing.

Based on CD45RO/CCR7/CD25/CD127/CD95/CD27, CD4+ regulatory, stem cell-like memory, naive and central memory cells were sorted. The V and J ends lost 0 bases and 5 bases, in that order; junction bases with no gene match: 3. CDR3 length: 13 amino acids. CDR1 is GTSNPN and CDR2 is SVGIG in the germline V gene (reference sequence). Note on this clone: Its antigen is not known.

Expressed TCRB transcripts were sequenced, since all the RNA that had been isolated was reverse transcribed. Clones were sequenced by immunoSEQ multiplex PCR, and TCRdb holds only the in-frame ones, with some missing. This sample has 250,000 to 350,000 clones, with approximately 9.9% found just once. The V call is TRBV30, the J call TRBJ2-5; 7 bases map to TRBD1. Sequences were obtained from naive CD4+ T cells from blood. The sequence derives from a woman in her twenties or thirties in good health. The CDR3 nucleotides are TGTGCCTGGAGTGTTAGGGGGCTGGAGACCCAGTACTTC. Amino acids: CAWSVRGLETQYF.